Presented here are 32 T cell receptor beta chains from one specimen sequenced in a study of CD8 T cells in ankylosing spondylitis. General study results and limits: A TCR beta motif of 7 or 8 highly homologous variants appeared characteristic of ankylosing spondylitis blood.

TCRdb recomputed calls from the 5' RACE reads with MiXCR, one row per CDR3 protein. The sample carries approximately 300,000 distinct CDR3 sequences, 8% recorded once. No antigen is known for these receptors. The specimen sequenced was blood, either unsorted or a sorted T cell fraction (not recorded which). The receptors shown here come from a male donor with ankylosing spondylitis.

This clonotype was found a few times. J is TRBJ2-4 and V is TRBV5-1, with D perhaps TRBD1 (5 bases). Germline loops: CDR1 SGHRS, CDR2 YFSETQ. The CDR3 sequence is 15 residues long. V lost 4 bases, J lost 0 bases, and 11 bases lay in between. The CDR3 DNA reads as TGCGCCAGCAGCCTGGGGCGCGGAGCCAAAAACATTCAGTACTTC. This encodes CASSLGRGAKNIQYF. The full variable domain, in which reference TRBV5-1 and TRBJ2-4 provide the parts outside the CDR3, is KAGVTQTPRYLIKTRGQQVTLSCSPISGHRSVSWYQQTPGQGLQFLFEYFSETQRNKGNFPGRFSGRQFSNSRSEMNVSTLELGDSALYLCASSLGRGAKNIQYFGAGTRLSVL.

This clonotype has a count of ten or more. The rearrangement joins TRBV2 to TRBJ2-3; the D gene is possibly TRBD2 (6 bases). This CDR3 region has 13 residues. Germline loops: CDR1 SNHLY, CDR2 FYNNEI. V was shortened by 6 bases and J by 3 bases, with 10 bases between the two germline ends. The DNA for the CDR3 is TGTGCCAGCAGAGCCGGGACTACAGATACGCAGTATTTT. Translation: CASRAGTTDTQYF. The full variable domain, completed using reference TRBV2 and TRBJ2-3, is EPEVTQTPSHQVTQMGQEVILRCVPISNHLYFYWYRQILGQKVEFLVSFYNNEISEKSEIFDDQFSVERPDGSNFTLKIRSTKLEDSAMYFCASRAGTTDTQYFGPGTRLTVL.

The V and J genes are TRBV5-1 and TRBJ2-7; D unresolved. The germline gives CDR1 SGHRS, CDR2 YFSETQ. V was trimmed by 0 bases and J by 0 bases, leaving 7 bases between them. This CDR3 is 14 amino acids long. In DNA, the CDR3 is TGCGCCAGCAGCTTGGCCAGGAGCTCCTACGAGCAGTACTTC. Translated: CASSLARSSYEQYF.

This clonotype has more than one count but fewer than ten. The rearrangement uses TRBV10-3 and TRBJ2-1; TRBD2 might be the D (6 bases). Trimming pared 6 bases from V and 15 bases from J, leaving 18 bases between. CDR1 and CDR2 (germline): ENHRY, SYGVKD. This CDR3 contains 12 residues. The CDR3: CAIRGGGKAPFF. CDR3 in DNA: TGTGCCATCAGGGGAGGAGGGAAAGCTCCGTTCTTC.

In this sample, this clonotype turned up many times. The genes are TRBV12-3 or TRBV12-4 and TRBJ1-1; D remains unclear. The CDR3 totals 14 residues. Trimming left V 1 base short and J 2 bases short, with 8 bases between. CDR3 loop: CASSLVAVNTEAFF. The CDR3 coding sequence is TGTGCCAGCAGTTTAGTTGCTGTAAACACTGAAGCTTTCTTT.

The J gene is TRBJ1-4, the V gene TRBV6-1, with 9 bases fitting TRBD1. In germline, CDR1 is MNHNS, CDR2 SASEGT. J gave up 7 bases and V 6 bases, and 6 bases lay outside the gene matches. The CDR3 sequence is 14 residues long. In nucleotides, the CDR3 is TGTGCCAGCAGCACCGGGACAGGGTCTGAAAAACTGTTTTTT. It encodes CASSTGTGSEKLFF.

At least ten counts were recorded for this clonotype. V and J are TRBV4-1 and TRBJ2-5; TRBD1 might be the D (6 bases). The V and J ends lost 2 bases and 2 bases respectively, with 12 bases between them. This CDR3 contains 15 residues. Looked up from germline, CDR1 is MGHRA and CDR2 is YSYEKL. The chain's CDR3 is CASSQLWTAQETQYF. CDR3 DNA sequence: TGCGCCAGCAGCCAACTATGGACAGCACAAGAGACCCAGTACTTC.

The chain carries TRBV18 and TRBJ1-5; a possible D gene is TRBD1 (5 bases). Trimming cost V 2 bases and J 8 bases, with 13 bases left between them. The CDR3 is 14 residues long. Germline CDR1 reads KGHSH; CDR2 reads LQKENI. The CDR3 region is CASSPISQVKPQHF. CDR3 bases: TGTGCCAGCTCACCAATTTCACAGGTCAAGCCCCAGCATTTT.

V gene TRBV4-2 combines with J gene TRBJ1-5; tentatively, D is TRBD1 (5 bases). Trimming pared 0 bases from V and 4 bases from J, leaving 13 bases between. This CDR3 contains 16 residues. Per germline, CDR1 LGHNA and CDR2 YNFKEQ. CDR3 in DNA: TGTGCCAGCAGCCAAGAGGGAGGGGAACGGAATCAGCCCCAGCATTTT. This codes for CASSQEGGERNQPQHF.

J is TRBJ2-5 and V is TRBV14; TRBD2 agrees at 10 bases. In germline, CDR1 is SGHDN, CDR2 FVKESK. V lost 3 bases and J lost 2; bases outside the gene matches: 6. The CDR3 has 16 amino acids. CDR3 in amino acids: CASSHITAGGQETQYF. CDR3 DNA: TGTGCCAGCAGCCATATCACAGCGGGAGGGCAAGAGACCCAGTACTTC. Looking up the rest from reference TRBV14 and TRBJ2-5 gives the full variable domain: EAGVTQFPSHSVIEKGQTVTLRCDPISGHDNLYWYRRVMGKEIKFLLHFVKESKQDESGMPNNRFLAERTGGTYSTLKVQPAELEDSGVYFCASSHITAGGQETQYFGPGTRLLVL.

This clonotype has a handful of counts. CDR3 protein: CASSPSRDPYEKLFF. The CDR3 coding sequence is TGTGCCAGCAGCCCAAGCCGGGACCCCTATGAAAAACTGTTTTTT. The J gene is TRBJ1-4, the V gene TRBV9; possible D gene TRBD1, 5 bases. The CDR3 runs to 15 residues. Germline V gene lookup returns CDR1 SGDLS and CDR2 YYNGEE. V gave up 4 bases and J gave up 6 bases, with 16 bases separating them.

This clonotype has a count of ten or more. This sequence joins TRBV7-3 and TRBJ2-1; 13 bases agree with TRBD2. After removal of 5 bases from V and 9 bases from J, the junction contained 4 bases not matched to a gene. CDR1 is SGHTA and CDR2 is FQGTGA in the germline V gene. The CDR3 is 14 residues long. Written as DNA, the CDR3 is TGTGCCAGCAGCGCCGGACTAGCGGGAGCTGAGCAGTTCTTC. Amino acids: CASSAGLAGAEQFF.

A few counts support this clonotype. The chain recombines TRBV12-3 or TRBV12-4 with TRBJ2-2; the match to TRBD1 covers 7 bases. The CDR3 runs 15 residues. V shed 5 bases and J 2 bases; nucleotides not matched to a gene: 5. The CDR3 here is CASSRQGQNTGELFF. The CDR3 DNA reads as TGTGCCAGCAGTCGACAGGGCCAAAACACCGGGGAGCTGTTTTTT.

This chain links TRBV28 with TRBJ1-4; D not resolved. This CDR3 has 15 amino acids. Deletions cut 5 bases from V and 5 bases from J, with 15 bases between. Germline V lookup: CDR1 MDHEN, CDR2 SYDVKM. The CDR3 loop is CASSPTQRSNEKLFF. The DNA for the CDR3 is TGTGCCAGCAGTCCTACCCAGCGCTCAAATGAAAAACTGTTTTTT.

The chain couples TRBV28 to TRBJ2-1, with a weak D call TRBD2 (7 bases). Germline lookup yields CDR1 MDHEN and CDR2 SYDVKM. The CDR3 is 14 amino acids. The V gene lost 5 bases and the J gene lost 9 bases, with 17 bases spanning the gap. CDR3 region: CASSPPGGLSEQFF. The CDR3 nucleotides read TGTGCCAGCAGTCCCCCCGGGGGGCTGAGTGAGCAGTTCTTC.

The chain uses TRBV7-7 and TRBJ2-7, with 13 bases matching TRBD2. The length of the CDR3 is 15 residues. The V gene end was trimmed by 5 bases and the J gene end by 5 bases; junction bases not matched to a gene: 6. Per germline, CDR1 SSHAT and CDR2 FNYEAQ (reference sequence). The CDR3 sequence: CASSPRTSGRDEQYF. In DNA, the CDR3 is TGTGCCAGCAGCCCAAGGACTAGCGGGAGAGACGAGCAGTACTTC.

This clonotype came up once. V usage is TRBV3-1 and J usage is TRBJ1-2, with D possibly matching TRBD1 (6 bases). The CDR3 totals 14 residues. V was pared by 3 bases and J by 4 bases, with 12 bases between. Germline-derived CDR1 and CDR2 are LGHDT and YNNKEL (reference sequence). CDR3 sequence (DNA): TGTGCCAGCAGCCAGTCACAGGGACTCTATGGCTACACCTTC. It specifies CASSQSQGLYGYTF.

This clonotype was recorded many times. The chain carries TRBV7-2 and TRBJ2-1, with D unresolved. CDR3 size: 14 residues. The V end lost 2 bases, the J end lost 5 bases, and 10 bases lay between the germline ends. Germline V CDR1 and CDR2: SGHTA, FQGNSA. CDR3 bases: TGTGCCAGCAGCTTAATTTACCTGAACAATGAGCAGTTCTTC. Translating gives CASSLIYLNNEQFF. Filled out from reference TRBV7-2 and TRBJ2-1, the complete variable domain reads GAGVSQSPSNKVTEKGKDVELRCDPISGHTALYWYRQSLGQGLEFLIYFQGNSAPDKSGLPSDRFSAERTGGSVSTLTIQRTQQEDSAVYLCASSLIYLNNEQFFGPGTRLTVL.

V gene TRBV5-1 combines with J gene TRBJ2-3; unclear D gene. Between the trimmed V and J ends, which lost 5 bases and 3 bases, there was a span of 10 bases. CDR3 size: 13 residues. Germline CDR1 reads SGHRS; CDR2 reads YFSETQ. For the CDR3, the DNA is TGCGCCAGCAGGTTAACAGCAACAGATACGCAGTATTTT. Protein sequence: CASRLTATDTQYF. The full variable domain, rest sourced from reference TRBV5-1 and TRBJ2-3, is KAGVTQTPRYLIKTRGQQVTLSCSPISGHRSVSWYQQTPGQGLQFLFEYFSETQRNKGNFPGRFSGRQFSNSRSEMNVSTLELGDSALYLCASRLTATDTQYFGPGTRLTVL.

V and J are TRBV19 and TRBJ1-1; D is unclear. Germline V gene lookup returns CDR1 LNHDA and CDR2 SQIVND (reference sequence). Trimming shortened V by 5 bases and J by 4 bases, and 14 bases separated the two germline ends. The CDR3 totals 14 residues. CDR3 protein: CASSGLGLATEAFF. The CDR3 DNA reads TGTGCCAGTAGTGGGCTAGGACTGGCCACTGAAGCTTTCTTT.

This chain joins TRBV20-1 and TRBJ1-5, with 7 bases aligning to TRBD1. This CDR3 comprises 13 residues. CDR1 DFQATT and CDR2 SNEGSKA come from the germline V gene (reference sequence). Germline trimming cut 6 bases from V and 7 bases from J; bases unmatched to any gene: 9. CDR3 DNA sequence: TGCAGTGCACTTCGACAGGGAGGCCAGCCCCAGCATTTT. It translates to CSALRQGGQPQHF.

This clonotype has at least ten counts. V is TRBV25-1 and J is TRBJ1-4, with D hard to call. The V end lost 3 bases, the J end lost 0 bases, and 11 bases lay between the germline ends. The germline gives CDR1 MGHDK, CDR2 SYGVNS. The CDR3 totals 16 residues. The CDR3 nucleotides read TGTGCCAGCAGTGACCGCCAGTTTGCAACTAATGAAAAACTGTTTTTT. This gives the protein CASSDRQFATNEKLFF.

This clonotype was observed a handful of times. V usage is TRBV29-1 and J usage is TRBJ2-1; 7 bases agree with TRBD2. The CDR3 has 11 residues. The germline V gene encodes CDR1 SQVTM and CDR2 ANQGSEA. V trimming: 7 bases; J trimming: 5 bases; junction bases outside the gene matches: 2. CDR3 in amino acids: CSGGLDNEQFF. CDR3 coding DNA: TGCAGCGGCGGACTAGACAATGAGCAGTTCTTC.

The chain employs TRBV14 and TRBJ1-1, with unresolved D. CDR3 length equals 11 residues. Germline CDR1 is SGHDN and CDR2 is FVKESK. V gave up 8 bases and J gave up 1 base, with 5 bases separating them. CDR3 protein: CASHKNTEAFF. The CDR3 DNA follows: TGTGCCAGCCACAAGAACACTGAAGCTTTCTTT.

The V and J genes are TRBV16 and TRBJ2-7; 7 nucleotides line up with TRBD2. The CDR3 extends over 15 amino acids. The V and J ends lost 0 bases and 7 bases, in that order; junction bases with no gene match: 9. CDR1 and CDR2 (germline): KGHSY, FQNENV. In DNA form, the CDR3 reads TGTGCCAGCAGCCAATCCTGGGCGGGAGAAGGGGAGCAGTACTTC. Amino acid sequence: CASSQSWAGEGEQYF.

This clonotype was counted at least ten times. The rearrangement joins TRBV12-3 or TRBV12-4 to TRBJ1-4, with D possibly being TRBD1 (5 bases). The germline V and J ends were trimmed by 6 bases and 5 bases, with 16 bases remaining between them. The CDR3 is made up of 15 amino acids. CDR3 bases: TGTGCCAGCAGCAAATACCAGGGACGAAATGAAAAACTGTTTTTT. Translating gives CASSKYQGRNEKLFF.

This clonotype turned up a few times. The CDR3 protein is CASSDVGRPAGNTIYF. In DNA, the CDR3 is TGTGCCAGCAGCGACGTGGGAAGGCCAGCTGGAAACACCATATATTTT. The rearrangement uses TRBV6-1 and TRBJ1-3; D remains ambiguous. Germline loops: CDR1 MNHNS, CDR2 SASEGT. With 6 bases removed from V and 2 bases from J, the gap between germline ends came to 17 bases. The CDR3 totals 16 residues.

This clonotype appeared many times. The J gene is TRBJ2-5, the V gene TRBV5-6; TRBD1 agrees at 10 bases. The CDR3 has 14 amino acids. Germline-derived CDR1 and CDR2 are SGHDT and YYEEEE. J lost 4 bases, V lost 6 bases, and 6 bases had no gene match. The CDR3 reads CASTVTGGVETQYF. The CDR3 DNA reads TGTGCCAGCACCGTGACAGGGGGCGTAGAGACCCAGTACTTC.

The rearrangement joins TRBV29-1 to TRBJ2-2; D gene uncertain. The CDR3 length is 14 residues. Trimming took off 5 bases at V and 3 bases at J, with 13 bases between the two ends. CDR1 SQVTM and CDR2 ANQGSEA come from the germline V gene. CDR3 in DNA: TGCAGCGTTTGGAACCACGAAGACACCGGGGAGCTGTTTTTT. It is translated as CSVWNHEDTGELFF.

The chain employs TRBV14 and TRBJ1-1; no clear D gene. Deletions cut 1 base from V and 6 bases from J, with 9 bases between. This CDR3 has 13 amino acids. In germline, CDR1 is SGHDN, CDR2 FVKESK. CDR3: CASSQVVVAEAFF. Here the CDR3 DNA reads TGTGCCAGCAGCCAAGTCGTTGTGGCTGAAGCTTTCTTT.

This clonotype came up many times. This chain joins TRBV6-5 and TRBJ1-2, with D perhaps matching TRBD1 (5 bases). Germline V lookup: CDR1 MNHEY, CDR2 SVGAGI. V shed 0 bases and J shed 3 bases, with 8 bases lying between them. This CDR3 has 14 amino acids. DNA of the CDR3: TGTGCCAGCAGTTACTCTCCGGGGGACTATGGCTACACCTTC. Translating gives CASSYSPGDYGYTF.

This clonotype has more than one count but fewer than ten. The chain recombines TRBV12-3 or TRBV12-4 with TRBJ1-6; D might be TRBD1 (5 bases). CDR3 size: 12 residues. Trimming removed 2 bases from V and 16 bases from J, with 12 bases in between. The CDR3: CASSLLPRGLHF. The CDR3 nucleotides are TGTGCCAGCAGTTTACTCCCTCGGGGGCTCCACTTT.